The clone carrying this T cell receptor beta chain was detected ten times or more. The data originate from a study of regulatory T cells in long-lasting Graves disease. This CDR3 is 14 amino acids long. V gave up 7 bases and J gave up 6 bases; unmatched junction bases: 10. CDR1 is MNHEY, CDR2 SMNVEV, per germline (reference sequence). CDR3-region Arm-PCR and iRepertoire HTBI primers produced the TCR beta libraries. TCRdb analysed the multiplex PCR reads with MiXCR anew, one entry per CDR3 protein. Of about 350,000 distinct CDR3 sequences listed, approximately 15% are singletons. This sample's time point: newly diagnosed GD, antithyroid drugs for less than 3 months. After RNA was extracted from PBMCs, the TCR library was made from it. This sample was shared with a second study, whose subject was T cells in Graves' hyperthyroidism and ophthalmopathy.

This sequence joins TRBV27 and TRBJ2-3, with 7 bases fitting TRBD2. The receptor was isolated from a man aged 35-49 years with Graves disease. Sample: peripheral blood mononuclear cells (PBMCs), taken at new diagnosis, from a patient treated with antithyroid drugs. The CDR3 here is CASNSWGGKDTQYF. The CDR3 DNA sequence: TGTGCCAGCAACTCGTGGGGGGGGAAGGATACGCAGTATTTT.